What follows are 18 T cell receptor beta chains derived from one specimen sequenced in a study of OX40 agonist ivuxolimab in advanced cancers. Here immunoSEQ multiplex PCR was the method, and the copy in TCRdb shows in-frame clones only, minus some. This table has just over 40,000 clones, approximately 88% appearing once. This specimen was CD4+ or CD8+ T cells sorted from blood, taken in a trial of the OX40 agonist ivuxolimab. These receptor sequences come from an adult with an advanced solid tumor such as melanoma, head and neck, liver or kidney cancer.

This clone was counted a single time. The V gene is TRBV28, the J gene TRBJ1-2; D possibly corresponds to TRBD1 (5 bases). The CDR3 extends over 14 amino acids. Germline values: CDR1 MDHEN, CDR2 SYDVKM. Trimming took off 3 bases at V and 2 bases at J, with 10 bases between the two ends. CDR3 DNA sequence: TGTGCCAGCAGTTTGGCAGGGTCCAACTATGGCTACACCTTC. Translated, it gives CASSLAGSNYGYTF.

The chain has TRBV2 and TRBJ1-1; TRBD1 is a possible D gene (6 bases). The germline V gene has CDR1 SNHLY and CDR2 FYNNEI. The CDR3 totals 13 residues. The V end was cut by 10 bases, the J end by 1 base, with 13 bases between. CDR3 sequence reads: CATQGQKNTEAFF. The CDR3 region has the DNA TGTGCCACCCAGGGGCAAAAGAACACTGAAGCTTTCTTT. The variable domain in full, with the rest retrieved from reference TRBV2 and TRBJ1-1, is EPEVTQTPSHQVTQMGQEVILRCVPISNHLYFYWYRQILGQKVEFLVSFYNNEISEKSEIFDDQFSVERPDGSNFTLKIRSTKLEDSAMYFCATQGQKNTEAFFGQGTRLTVV.

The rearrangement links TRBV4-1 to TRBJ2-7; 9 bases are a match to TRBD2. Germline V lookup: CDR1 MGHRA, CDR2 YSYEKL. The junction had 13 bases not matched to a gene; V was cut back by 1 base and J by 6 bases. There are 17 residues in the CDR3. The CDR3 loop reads CASSQAVGAGGRGEQYF. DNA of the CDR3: TGCGCCAGCAGCCAAGCTGTTGGAGCGGGAGGCCGCGGCGAGCAGTACTTC.

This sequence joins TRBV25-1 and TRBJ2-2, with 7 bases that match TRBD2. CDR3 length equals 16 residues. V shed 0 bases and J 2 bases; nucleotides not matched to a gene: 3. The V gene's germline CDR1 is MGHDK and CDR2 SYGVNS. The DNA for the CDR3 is TGTGCCAGCAGTGAATACGCTAGCGGTAACACCGGGGAGCTGTTTTTT. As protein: CASSEYASGNTGELFF.

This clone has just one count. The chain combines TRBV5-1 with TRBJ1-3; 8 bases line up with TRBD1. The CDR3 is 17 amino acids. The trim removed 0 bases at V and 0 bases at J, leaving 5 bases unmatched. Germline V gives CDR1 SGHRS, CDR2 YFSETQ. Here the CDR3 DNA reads TGCGCCAGCAGCTTGGGGGCAGGGGGCTACTCTGGAAACACCATATATTTT. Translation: CASSLGAGGYSGNTIYF.

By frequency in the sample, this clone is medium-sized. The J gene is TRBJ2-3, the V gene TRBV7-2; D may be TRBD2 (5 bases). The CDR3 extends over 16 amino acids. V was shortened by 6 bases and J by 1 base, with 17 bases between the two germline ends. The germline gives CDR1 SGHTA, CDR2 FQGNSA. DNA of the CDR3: TGTGCCAGCAGGAGGGCCGGTGGTAGCGGCACAGATACGCAGTATTTT. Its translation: CASRRAGGSGTDTQYF.

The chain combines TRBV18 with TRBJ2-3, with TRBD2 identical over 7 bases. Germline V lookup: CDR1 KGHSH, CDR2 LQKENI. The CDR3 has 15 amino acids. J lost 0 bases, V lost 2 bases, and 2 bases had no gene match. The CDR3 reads CASSPAGVSTDTQYF. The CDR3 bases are TGTGCCAGCTCACCAGCGGGAGTAAGCACAGATACGCAGTATTTT.

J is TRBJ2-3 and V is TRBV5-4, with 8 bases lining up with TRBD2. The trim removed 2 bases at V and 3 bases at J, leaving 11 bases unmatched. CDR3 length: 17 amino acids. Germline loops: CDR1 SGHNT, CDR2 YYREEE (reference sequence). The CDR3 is CASSFPITSGSTDTQYF. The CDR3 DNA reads TGTGCCAGCAGCTTCCCCATTACTAGCGGCAGTACAGATACGCAGTATTTT.

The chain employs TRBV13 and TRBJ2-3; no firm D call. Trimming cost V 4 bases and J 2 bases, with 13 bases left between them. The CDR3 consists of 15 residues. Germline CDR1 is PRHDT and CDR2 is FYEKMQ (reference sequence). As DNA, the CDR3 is TGTGCCAGCAGCTCCCTCCCCGACTCCACAGATACGCAGTATTTT. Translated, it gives CASSSLPDSTDTQYF.

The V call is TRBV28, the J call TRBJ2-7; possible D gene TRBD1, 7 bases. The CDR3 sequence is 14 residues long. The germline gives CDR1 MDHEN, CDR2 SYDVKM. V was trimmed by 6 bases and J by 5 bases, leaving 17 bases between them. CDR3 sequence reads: CASRITGDFDEQYF. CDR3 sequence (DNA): TGTGCCAGCAGGATTACAGGGGACTTCGACGAGCAGTACTTC.

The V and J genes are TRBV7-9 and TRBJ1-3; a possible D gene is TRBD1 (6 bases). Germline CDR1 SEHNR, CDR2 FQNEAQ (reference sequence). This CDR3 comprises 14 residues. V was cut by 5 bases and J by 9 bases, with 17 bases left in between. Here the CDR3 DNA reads TGTGCCAGCAGCCCCAAGGGTCCGGGGGCCACCATATATTTT. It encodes CASSPKGPGATIYF.

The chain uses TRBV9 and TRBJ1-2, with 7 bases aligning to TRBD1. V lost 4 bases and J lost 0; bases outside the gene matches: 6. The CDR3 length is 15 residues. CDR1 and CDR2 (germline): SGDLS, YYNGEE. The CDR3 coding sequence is TGTGCCAGCAGCCCCCGACAGGGTACTAACTATGGCTACACCTTC. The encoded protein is CASSPRQGTNYGYTF.

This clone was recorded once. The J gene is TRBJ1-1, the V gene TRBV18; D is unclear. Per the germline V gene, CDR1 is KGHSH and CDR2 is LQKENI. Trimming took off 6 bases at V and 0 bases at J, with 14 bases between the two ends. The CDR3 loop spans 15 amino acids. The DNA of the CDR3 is TGTGCCAGCTCCCTCGGCGTAGGACTGAACACTGAAGCTTTCTTT. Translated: CASSLGVGLNTEAFF.

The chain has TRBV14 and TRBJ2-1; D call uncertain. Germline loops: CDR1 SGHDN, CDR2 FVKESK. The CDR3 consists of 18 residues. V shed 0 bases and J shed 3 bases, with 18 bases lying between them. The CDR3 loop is CASSQEPYPGLDYNEQFF. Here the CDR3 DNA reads TGTGCCAGCAGCCAAGAGCCTTATCCGGGTCTAGACTACAATGAGCAGTTCTTC. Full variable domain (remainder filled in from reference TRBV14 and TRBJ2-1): EAGVTQFPSHSVIEKGQTVTLRCDPISGHDNLYWYRRVMGKEIKFLLHFVKESKQDESGMPNNRFLAERTGGTYSTLKVQPAELEDSGVYFCASSQEPYPGLDYNEQFFGPGTRLTVL.

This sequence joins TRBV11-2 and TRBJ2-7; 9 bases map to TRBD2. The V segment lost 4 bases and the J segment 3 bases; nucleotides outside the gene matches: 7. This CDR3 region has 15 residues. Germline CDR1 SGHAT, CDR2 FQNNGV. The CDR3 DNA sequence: TGTGCCAGCAGCTCCGGTCTAGCGGGATTCTACGAGCAGTACTTC. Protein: CASSSGLAGFYEQYF.

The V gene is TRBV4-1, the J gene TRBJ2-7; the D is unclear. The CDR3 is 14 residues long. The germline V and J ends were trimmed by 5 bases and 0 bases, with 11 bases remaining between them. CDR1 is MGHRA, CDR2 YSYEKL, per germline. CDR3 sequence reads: CASSSLGVSYEQYF. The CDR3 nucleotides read TGCGCCAGCAGCTCCTTAGGAGTCTCCTACGAGCAGTACTTC.

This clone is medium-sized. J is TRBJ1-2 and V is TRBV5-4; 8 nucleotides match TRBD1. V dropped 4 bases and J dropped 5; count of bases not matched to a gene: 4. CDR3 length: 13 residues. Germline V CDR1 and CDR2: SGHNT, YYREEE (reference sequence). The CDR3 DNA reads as TGTGCCAGCAGCACACGGACAGGGTATGGCTACACCTTC. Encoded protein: CASSTRTGYGYTF. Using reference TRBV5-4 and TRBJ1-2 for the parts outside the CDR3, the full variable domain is ETGVTQSPTHLIKTRGQQVTLRCSSQSGHNTVSWYQQALGQGPQFIFQYYREEENGRGNFPPRFSGLQFPNYSSELNVNALELDDSALYLCASSTRTGYGYTFGSGTRLTVV.

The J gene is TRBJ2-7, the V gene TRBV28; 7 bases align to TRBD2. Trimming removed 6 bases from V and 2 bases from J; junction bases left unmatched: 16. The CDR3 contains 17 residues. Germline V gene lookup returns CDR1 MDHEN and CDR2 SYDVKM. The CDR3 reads CASSHSAGSGPTYEQYF. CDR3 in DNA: TGTGCCAGCAGCCATAGTGCGGGTAGCGGGCCTACCTACGAGCAGTACTTC.